Listed below are T cell receptor beta chains from one sample, sequenced in a study of T cell responses to AZD1222 COVID-19 vaccine. Repertoires were generated with immunoSEQ multiplex PCR, while TCRdb's copy carries only in-frame clones and drops some. The table lists tens of thousands of clones, around 90% of them singletons. The sample was peripheral blood, taken 28 days after the second AZD1222 dose. The receptor set was obtained from an adult who received the AZD1222 COVID-19 vaccine. CDR3s leave out the opening cysteine and the closing phenylalanine or tryptophan. Each record gives: V gene, J gene, CDR3 protein.

TRBV7-3,TRBJ2-2,ASSLMDSNTGELF
TRBV7-2,TRBJ1-1,ASSFLEVTEAF
TRBV28,TRBJ2-7,ASSFPGKAYEQY
TRBV7-9,TRBJ1-5,ASSRGQGNQPQH
TRBV11-2,TRBJ1-4,ASGQGAREKLF
TRBV11-2,TRBJ2-3,ASSLGGSTDTQY
TRBV5-1,TRBJ1-4,ASIPQGLTNEKLF
TRBV9,TRBJ2-5,ASSVSSQETQY
TRBV5-1,TRBJ2-5,ASSLATGGAPWYQETQY
TRBV6-5,TRBJ1-4,ASSDFLGREKLF
TRBV21-1,TRBJ1-3,ASSYRPGQGSGNTIY
TRBV3-1/TRBV3-2,TRBJ2-7,ASSQGTYEQY
TRBV24-1,TRBJ1-5,ATRDGDSNQPQH
TRBV19,TRBJ2-2,ASSGQAGTRIPTGELF
TRBV19,TRBJ1-3,ASIRQGTGNTIY
TRBV7-9,TRBJ1-4,ASSQRQGRVSNEKLF
TRBV4-1,TRBJ2-6,ASSQDLRASGANVLT
TRBV4-1,TRBJ1-2,ASSQPKDRVYGYT
TRBV6-5,TRBJ1-2,ASRRGDYGYT
TRBV5-1,TRBJ2-1,ASSLQDYNEQF
TRBV15,TRBJ1-1,ATSRDPEGPTEAF
TRBV9,TRBJ2-5,ASSVYTSGGAWETQY
TRBV10-3,TRBJ1-1,AIIVGTEAF
TRBV24-1,TRBJ1-4,ATSTRTRHEKLF
TRBV12-5,TRBJ1-1,ASGLWGITEAF
TRBV24-1,TRBJ1-2,ATSASDRGPDVGYGYT
TRBV11-3,TRBJ2-1,ASSGSGGPYNEQF
TRBV7-3,TRBJ1-1,ASSLTGPTNTEAF
TRBV19,TRBJ2-7,ASSFTSGEYEQY
TRBV13,TRBJ2-1,ASNPGGRVSYNEQF
TRBV27,TRBJ2-5,ASSLRTAQETQY
TRBV5-1,TRBJ1-5,ASSLEGQGRQPQH
TRBV5-8,TRBJ1-5,ASSFVVGGAQPQH
TRBV7-2,TRBJ2-5,ASSAQVSETQY
TRBV9,TRBJ2-2,ASSDQPSNTGELF
TRBV10-3,TRBJ2-4,AISEGEAKNIQY
TRBV18,TRBJ2-2,ASSPPSGTGNTGELF
TRBV27,TRBJ2-3,ASSSGTPTDTQY
TRBV7-8,TRBJ2-2,ASSLGGPIAGELF
TRBV9,TRBJ1-1,ASSGRQGAGDTEAF
TRBV7-9,TRBJ2-7,ASSFSSGADEQY
TRBV30,TRBJ2-7,AWSPLAGGTYEQY
TRBV19,TRBJ2-1,ASHLGTSGGNEQF
TRBV7-6,TRBJ2-2,ASSSSGGAAGELF
TRBV9,TRBJ2-1,ASSGTGFLHEQF
TRBV5-1,TRBJ1-2,ASSLASDRGVGGYT
TRBV10-3,TRBJ2-2,AISPSGGAAGELF
TRBV28,TRBJ1-5,ASTALGQGLNQPQH
TRBV6-2/TRBV6-3,TRBJ2-1,ASSYTRDRVLSTGEQF